The present T cell receptor beta chain was sequenced within a study of shared clonotypes between healthy human individuals. Whole-study results and caveats: Sorted-subset sequencing was shown by rarefaction to be incomplete despite large depth.

CD45RO-negative, CCR7-selected cells formed the naive CD8 fraction, which excluded terminally differentiated effector memory CD45RA+ cells. After removal of 4 bases from V and 7 bases from J, the junction contained 5 bases not matched to a gene. This CDR3 is 15 amino acids long. Germline CDR1 and CDR2: SGHTS and YDEGEE. A deep-level run was used for the assay. Template for every sorted-subset replicate PCR totaled about 200 ng DNA, about 30,000 T cell genomes. The data were produced by immunoSEQ multiplex PCR, yet TCRdb's version contains in-frame clones alone and is incomplete. The sample has some 2 million clones, over 85% seen once; the top ten hold 0.95% to 1.5%. A remark on this clone: Its matching antigen is unknown.

This chain uses TRBV5-8 with TRBJ1-4, with 12 bases aligning to TRBD1. Input material: naive CD8+ T cells sorted from blood. The source is a man aged 18 to 29 in good health. CDR3 amino acids: CASSRGQGAREKLFF. CDR3 DNA: TGTGCCAGCAGCCGGGGACAGGGGGCGCGTGAAAAACTGTTTTTT.